This T cell receptor beta chain originates from a study of blood T cell repertoires in COVID-19. Across the study: Researchers got acute and convalescent COVID-19 samples from the United States, Italy and Spain. In each case, the material was cDNA or gDNA derived from T cells, B-cell-depleted T cells, or PBMCs.

Under the authors' procedure: Scientists estimated how many nucleated cells there were by amplifying reference gene primers. Assay used: immunoSEQ multiplex PCR; TCRdb lists only in-frame clones, some missing. That table is the source of V, J and clone size, and D and trimming were worked out from the DNA. This table holds approximately 180,000 clones, 87% found once. Between the trimmed V and J ends, which lost 5 bases and 2 bases, there was a span of 16 bases. The CDR3 extends over 15 amino acids. The germline V gene encodes CDR1 MNHEY and CDR2 SVGEGT. The genes are TRBV6-2 or TRBV6-3 and TRBJ2-7; D may be TRBD2 (7 bases). The material sequenced was peripheral blood. The source is a woman aged 45-60 years with acute or convalescent COVID-19. CDR3 DNA sequence: TGTGCCAGCAGTCCCATCCGGGGGGCTACCTACGAGCAGTACTTC. It yields the protein CASSPIRGATYEQYF.